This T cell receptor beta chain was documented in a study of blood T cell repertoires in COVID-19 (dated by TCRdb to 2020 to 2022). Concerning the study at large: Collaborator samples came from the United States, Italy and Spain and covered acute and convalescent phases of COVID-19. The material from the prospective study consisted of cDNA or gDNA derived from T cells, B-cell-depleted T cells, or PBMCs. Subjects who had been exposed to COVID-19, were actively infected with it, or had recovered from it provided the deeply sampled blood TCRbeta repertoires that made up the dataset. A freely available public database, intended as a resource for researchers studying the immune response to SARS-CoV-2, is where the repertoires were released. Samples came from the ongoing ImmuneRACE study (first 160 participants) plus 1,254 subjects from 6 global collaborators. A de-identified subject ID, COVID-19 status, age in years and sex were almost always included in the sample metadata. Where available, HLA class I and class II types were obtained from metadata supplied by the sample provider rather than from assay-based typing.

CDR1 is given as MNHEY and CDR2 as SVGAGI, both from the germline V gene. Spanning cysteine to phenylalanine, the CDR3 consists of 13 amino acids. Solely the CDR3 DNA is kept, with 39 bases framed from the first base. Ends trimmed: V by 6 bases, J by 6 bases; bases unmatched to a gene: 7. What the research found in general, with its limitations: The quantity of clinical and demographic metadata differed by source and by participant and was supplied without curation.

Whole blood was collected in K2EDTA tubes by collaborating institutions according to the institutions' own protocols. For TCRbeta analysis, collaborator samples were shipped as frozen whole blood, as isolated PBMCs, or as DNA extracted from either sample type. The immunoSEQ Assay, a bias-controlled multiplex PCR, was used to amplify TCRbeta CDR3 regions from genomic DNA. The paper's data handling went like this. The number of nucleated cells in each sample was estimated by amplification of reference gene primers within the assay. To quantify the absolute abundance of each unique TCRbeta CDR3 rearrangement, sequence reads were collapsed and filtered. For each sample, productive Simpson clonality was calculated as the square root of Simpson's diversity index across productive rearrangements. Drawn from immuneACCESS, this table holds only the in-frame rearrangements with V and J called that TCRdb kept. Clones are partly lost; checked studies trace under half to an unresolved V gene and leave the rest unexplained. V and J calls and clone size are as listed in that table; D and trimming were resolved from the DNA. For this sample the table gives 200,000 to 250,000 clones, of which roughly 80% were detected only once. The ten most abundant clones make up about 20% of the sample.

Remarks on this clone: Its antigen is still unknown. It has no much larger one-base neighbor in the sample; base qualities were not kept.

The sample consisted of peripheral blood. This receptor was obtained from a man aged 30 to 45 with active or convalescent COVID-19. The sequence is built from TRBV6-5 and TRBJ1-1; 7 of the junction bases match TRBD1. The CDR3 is CASSTGVEAEAFF. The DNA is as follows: TGTGCCAGCAGCACAGGGGTTGAAGCTGAAGCTTTCTTT.